This T cell receptor beta chain was identified in a study of blood T cells in healthy people across ages. Together with a sample-barcoded 5' primer, a J-beta primer mix was included in a second PCR lasting about 7 to 11 cycles. One entry per CDR3 protein results from TCRdb running MiXCR on the 5' RACE reads. The table includes about 570,000 distinct CDR3 sequences, around a quarter detected once. This CDR3 comprises 14 residues. Germline V gene sequence: CDR1 MNHEY, CDR2 SVGEGT. Trimming cost V 6 bases and J 7 bases, with 18 bases left between them. The data were also submitted as part of a second study, on T cells of mothers and their children.

Input material: blood. V is TRBV6-2 or TRBV6-3 and J is TRBJ1-2; TRBD1 might be the D (6 bases). The source of this sequence is a boy aged 2 to 10 in good health. DNA of the CDR3: TGTGCCAGCAGCCGCTACAGGGAAGGATCTGGCTACACCTTC. This gives the protein CASSRYREGSGYTF.